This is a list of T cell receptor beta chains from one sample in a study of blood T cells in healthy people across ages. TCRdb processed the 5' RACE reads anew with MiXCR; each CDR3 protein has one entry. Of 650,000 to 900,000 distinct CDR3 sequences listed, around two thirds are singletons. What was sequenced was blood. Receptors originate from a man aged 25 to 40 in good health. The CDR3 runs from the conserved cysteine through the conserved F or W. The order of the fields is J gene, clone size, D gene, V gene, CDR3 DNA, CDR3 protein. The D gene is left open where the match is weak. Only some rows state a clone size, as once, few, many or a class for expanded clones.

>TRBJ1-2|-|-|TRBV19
TGTGCCAGTAGTACCCCTCCAGGGTCACATATTGGCTACACCTTC
CASSTPPGSHIGYTF
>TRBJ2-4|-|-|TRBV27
TGTGCCAGCAGTTTAATTGGACCAGCCAAAAACATTCAGTACTTC
CASSLIGPAKNIQYF
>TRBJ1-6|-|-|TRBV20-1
TGCAGTGCCAGCGGGCTTGGGTCACCCCTCCACTTT
CSASGLGSPLHF
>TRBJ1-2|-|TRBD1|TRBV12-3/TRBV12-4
TGTGCCAGCAGTGTACGGACAGGGGACTATGGCTACACCTTC
CASSVRTGDYGYTF
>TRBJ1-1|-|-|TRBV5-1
TGCGCCAGCAGCCCCGGGGGGGCACCTATGAACACTGAAGCTTTCTTT
CASSPGGAPMNTEAFF
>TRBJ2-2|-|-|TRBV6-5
TGTGCCAGCAGTTTACGGCGGTGGACCGGGGAGCTGTTTTTT
CASSLRRWTGELFF
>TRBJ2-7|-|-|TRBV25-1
TGTGCCAGCAGTGGAGGGAGAGGGGCTGCCTACGAGCAGTACTTC
CASSGGRGAAYEQYF
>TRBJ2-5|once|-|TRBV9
TGTGCCAGCAACGTGACCGGGACAAGCTGGGAGACCCGGTACTTC
CASNVTGTSWETRYF
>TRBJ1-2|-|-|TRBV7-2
TGTGCCAGCAGCTTAGAAATGACAGGAAACTATGGCTACACCTTC
CASSLEMTGNYGYTF
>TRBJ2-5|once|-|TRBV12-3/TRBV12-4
TGTGCCAGCAGAGGGCGAGGGACCCAGTACTTC
CASRGRGTQYF
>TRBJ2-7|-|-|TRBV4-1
TGCGCCAGCAGCCAAGATCGCGGGTCCAGGGTCCTGAGCTCCTACGAGCAGTACTTC
CASSQDRGSRVLSSYEQYF
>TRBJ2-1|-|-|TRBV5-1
TGCGCCAGCAGCTTGGGGGGGAACAGAGTATACAATGAGCAGTTCTTC
CASSLGGNRVYNEQFF
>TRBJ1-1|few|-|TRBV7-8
TGTGCCAGCAGCTTAGGAGGAGACCTGAACACTGAAGCTTTCTTT
CASSLGGDLNTEAFF
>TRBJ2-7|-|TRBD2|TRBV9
TGTGCCAGCAGCGTAGCGCCTAGCGGCACCTACGAGCAGTACTTC
CASSVAPSGTYEQYF
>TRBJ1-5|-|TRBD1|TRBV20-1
TGCAGTGCTAGACCGCACCAGGGACAGGATAATCAGCCCCAGCATTTT
CSARPHQGQDNQPQHF
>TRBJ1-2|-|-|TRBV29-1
TGCAGCGTTCGGAGGGAAGGGATCTATGGCTACACCTTC
CSVRREGIYGYTF
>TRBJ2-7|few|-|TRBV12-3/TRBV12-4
TGTGCCAGCCGATCAGACAGGAGTCACGAGCAGTACTTC
CASRSDRSHEQYF
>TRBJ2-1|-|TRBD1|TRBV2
TGTGCCAGCAGTGTTGAGGGACAGGGGTTCAATGAGCAGTTCTTC
CASSVEGQGFNEQFF
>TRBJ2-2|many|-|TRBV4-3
TGCGCCAGCAGCCCCGGGACAATTAACACCGGGGAGCTGTTTTTT
CASSPGTINTGELFF
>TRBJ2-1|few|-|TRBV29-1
TGCAGCGTTGGGGTGAGTGGGGGCAATGAGCAGTTCTTC
CSVGVSGGNEQFF
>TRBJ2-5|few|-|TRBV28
TGTGCCAGCAGCCCTCAGGGATGGGAGACCCAGTACTTC
CASSPQGWETQYF
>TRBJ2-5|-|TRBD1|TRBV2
TGTGCCAGCACCCCCGACAGGGGGCCTGAAGAGACCCAGTACTTC
CASTPDRGPEETQYF
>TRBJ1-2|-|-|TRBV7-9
TGTGCCAGCAGCTTAATTTCCTCTTCTAACTATGGCTACACCTTC
CASSLISSSNYGYTF
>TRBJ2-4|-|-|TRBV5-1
TGCGCCAGCAGCTTGGCCAGAGAGAACCAAGGAAACATTCAGTACTTC
CASSLARENQGNIQYF
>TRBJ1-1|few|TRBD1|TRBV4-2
TGTGCCAGCAGCCCTAGTAATAGGGGGCCTGAAGCTTTCTTT
CASSPSNRGPEAFF
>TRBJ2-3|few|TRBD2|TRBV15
TGTGCCACCAGCAGAGCTCAGCGGGAGGGCACAGATACGCAGTATTTT
CATSRAQREGTDTQYF
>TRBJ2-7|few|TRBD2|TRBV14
TGTGCCAGCAGCCAAGTTCCCGGACTAGCGGGGACCTACGAGCAGTACTTC
CASSQVPGLAGTYEQYF